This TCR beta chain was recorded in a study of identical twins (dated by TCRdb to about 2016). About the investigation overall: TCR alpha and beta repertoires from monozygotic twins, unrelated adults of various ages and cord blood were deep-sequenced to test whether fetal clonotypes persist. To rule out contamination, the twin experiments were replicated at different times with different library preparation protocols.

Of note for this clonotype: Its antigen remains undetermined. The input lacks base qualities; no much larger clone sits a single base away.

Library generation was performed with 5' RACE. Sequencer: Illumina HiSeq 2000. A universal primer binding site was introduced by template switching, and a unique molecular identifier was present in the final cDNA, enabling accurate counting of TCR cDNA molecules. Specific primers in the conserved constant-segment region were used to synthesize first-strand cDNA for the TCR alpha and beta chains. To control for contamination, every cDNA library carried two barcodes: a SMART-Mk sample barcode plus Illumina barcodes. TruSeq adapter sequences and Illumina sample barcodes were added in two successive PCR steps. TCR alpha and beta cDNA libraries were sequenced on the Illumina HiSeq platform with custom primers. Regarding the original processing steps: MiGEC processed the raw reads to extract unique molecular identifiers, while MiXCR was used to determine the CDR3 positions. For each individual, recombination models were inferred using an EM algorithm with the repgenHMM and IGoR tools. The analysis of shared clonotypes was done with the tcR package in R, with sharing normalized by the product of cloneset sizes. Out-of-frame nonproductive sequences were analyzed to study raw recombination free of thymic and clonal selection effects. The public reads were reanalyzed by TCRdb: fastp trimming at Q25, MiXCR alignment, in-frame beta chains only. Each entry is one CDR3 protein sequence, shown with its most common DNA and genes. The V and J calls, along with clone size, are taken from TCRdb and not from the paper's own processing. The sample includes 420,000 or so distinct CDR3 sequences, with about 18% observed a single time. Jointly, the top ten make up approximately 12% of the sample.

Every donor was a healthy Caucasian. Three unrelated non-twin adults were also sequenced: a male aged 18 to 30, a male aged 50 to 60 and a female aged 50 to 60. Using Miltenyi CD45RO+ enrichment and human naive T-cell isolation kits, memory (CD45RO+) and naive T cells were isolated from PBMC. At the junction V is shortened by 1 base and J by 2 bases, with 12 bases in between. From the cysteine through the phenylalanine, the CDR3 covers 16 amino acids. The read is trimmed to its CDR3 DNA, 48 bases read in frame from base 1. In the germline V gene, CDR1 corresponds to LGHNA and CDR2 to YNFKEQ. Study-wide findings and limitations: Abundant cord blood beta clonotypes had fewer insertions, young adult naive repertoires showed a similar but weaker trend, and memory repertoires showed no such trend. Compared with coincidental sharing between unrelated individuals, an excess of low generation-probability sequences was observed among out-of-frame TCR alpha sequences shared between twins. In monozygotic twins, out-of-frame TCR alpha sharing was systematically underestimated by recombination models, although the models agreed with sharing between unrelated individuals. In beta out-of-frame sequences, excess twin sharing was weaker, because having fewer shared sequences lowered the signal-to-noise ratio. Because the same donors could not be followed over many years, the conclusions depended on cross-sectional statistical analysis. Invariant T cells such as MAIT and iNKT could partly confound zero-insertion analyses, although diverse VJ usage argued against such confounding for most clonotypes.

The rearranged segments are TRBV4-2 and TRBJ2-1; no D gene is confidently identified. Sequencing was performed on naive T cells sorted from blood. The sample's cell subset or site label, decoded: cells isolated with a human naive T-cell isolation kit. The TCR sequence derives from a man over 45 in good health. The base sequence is TGTGCCAGCAGCCAAGGGTCAGGAAACCCCTACAATGAGCAGTTCTTC. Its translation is CASSQGSGNPYNEQFF.